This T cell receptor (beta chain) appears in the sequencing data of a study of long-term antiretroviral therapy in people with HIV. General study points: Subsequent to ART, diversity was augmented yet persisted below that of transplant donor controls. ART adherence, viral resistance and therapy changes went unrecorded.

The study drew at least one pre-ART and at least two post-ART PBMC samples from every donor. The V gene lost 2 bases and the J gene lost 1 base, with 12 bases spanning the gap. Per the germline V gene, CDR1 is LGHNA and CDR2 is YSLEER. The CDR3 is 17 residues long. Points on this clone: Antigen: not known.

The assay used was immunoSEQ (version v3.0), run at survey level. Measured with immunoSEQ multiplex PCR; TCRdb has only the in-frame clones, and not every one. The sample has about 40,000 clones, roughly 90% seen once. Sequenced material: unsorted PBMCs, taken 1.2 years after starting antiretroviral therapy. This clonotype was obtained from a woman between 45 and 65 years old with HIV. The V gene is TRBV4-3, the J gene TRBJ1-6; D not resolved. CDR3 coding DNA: TGCGCCAGCAGCCAAAGCCCCCACCTTTCCTATAATTCACCCCTCCACTTT. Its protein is CASSQSPHLSYNSPLHF.